The T cell receptor beta chain under discussion was sequenced for a study of OX40 agonist ivuxolimab in advanced cancers. About the research overall: Prior anti-PD-1, anti-PD-L1 or anti-CTLA-4 therapy did not bar entry, and about 40% had some.

Profiled with immunoSEQ multiplex PCR; TCRdb holds only in-frame clones, not every one. Of around 62,000 clones in the sample, around nine tenths were seen once. The CDR3 runs to 18 residues. Per the germline V gene, CDR1 is SGHTA and CDR2 is FQGNSA. The ends lost 4 bases at V and 4 bases at J; junction bases unmatched: 16. The TCR sequence derives from an adult with an advanced solid tumor such as melanoma, head and neck, liver or kidney cancer. The chain is built from TRBV7-2 and TRBJ2-3; 8 bases are a match to TRBD2. The material was CD4+ or CD8+ T cells sorted from blood, obtained in a trial of the OX40 agonist ivuxolimab. CDR3 protein: CASSSRLSKREFSDTQYF. Written as DNA, the CDR3 is TGTGCCAGCAGCTCACGCCTTTCTAAGCGGGAGTTTTCAGATACGCAGTATTTT.